This note documents a single TCR beta chain sequence. Its antigen is as yet unknown. The CDR3 runs 16 residues. Germline V gene sequence: CDR1 MDHEN, CDR2 SYDVKM. Germline trimming cut 4 bases from V and 4 bases from J; bases unmatched to any gene: 7. The data were taken from a study of identical twins. Study conclusions and caveats: Cord blood's abundant beta clonotypes had fewer insertions, unlike memory repertoires.

TCRdb reanalysed the 5' RACE reads using MiXCR and keeps one entry per CDR3 protein. The top ten clones hold more than 0.4% of a sample with 450,000 to 650,000 distinct CDR3 sequences, roughly 15% of them seen once. These data were also filed under a second study, of yellow fever vaccine responses in identical twins.

This clonotype was obtained from a woman in her late teens or twenties in good health. Sequences were obtained from CD4+ T cells sorted from blood. V gene TRBV28 combines with J gene TRBJ2-2; 9 bases fit TRBD1. The CDR3 here is CASSSTGGTGTGELFF. The CDR3 region has the DNA TGTGCCAGCAGTTCGACAGGGGGAACGGGCACCGGGGAGCTGTTTTTT.